The TCR beta chain described here comes from a study of low-dose radiotherapy and immunotherapy resistance in tumors. Across the study: The fractionation for Cohort 1 was 0.5 Gy per fraction every 2 weeks, totaling 6.5 Gy. Across 26 weeks, 13 Gy in total went to Cohort 2, delivered as 1 Gy per fraction every two weeks.

Using a constant-region primer together with a V-primer adapter, TCRs were subjected to about 18 PCR cycles of amplification. TCRdb itself ran the reads through MiXCR, one entry per CDR3 protein. The sample lists around 57,000 distinct CDR3 sequences, approximately 31% seen once, with under 8.5% in the top ten. Germline CDR1 reads DFQATT; CDR2 reads SNEGSKA (reference sequence). The V segment lost 0 bases and the J segment 6 bases; nucleotides outside the gene matches: 11. This CDR3 comprises 17 residues. Indicated time point: after trial treatment. This sample's treatment: LDRT plus nivolumab, ipilimumab, low-dose cyclophosphamide and aspirin (RACIN trial). This clonotype has a count of ten or more.

The chain uses TRBV20-1 and TRBJ2-5; 12 bases are shared with TRBD2. The sequenced sample was PBMCs, obtained after low-dose radiotherapy plus immunotherapy. This clonotype was sampled from a male donor with rectosigmoid adenocarcinoma. This CDR3 is CSAREASGRALDKTQYF. The CDR3 nucleotides read TGCAGTGCTAGAGAGGCTAGCGGGAGGGCCCTCGATAAGACCCAGTACTTC.